Below are 21 T cell receptor beta chains sequenced from a single sample in a study of blood T cell repertoires in COVID-19. Data came from immunoSEQ multiplex PCR; TCRdb stores just in-frame clones and leaves some out. Of approximately 88,000 clones in the sample, roughly 84% were seen once. The sequenced sample consisted of peripheral blood. The source is a woman aged 70-85 years with acute or convalescent COVID-19.

This clone was observed a handful of times. The chain carries TRBV25-1 and TRBJ1-1, with 9 bases matching TRBD1. Germline CDR1 MGHDK, CDR2 SYGVNS. The V gene end was trimmed by 7 bases and the J gene end by 6 bases; junction bases not matched to a gene: 21. The CDR3 covers 18 residues. CDR3 in DNA: TGTGCCAGCACAACCGGGACGGGGACAGGGACTCTGAATGCTGAAGCTTTCTTT. It is translated as CASTTGTGTGTLNAEAFF.

This clone occurred a few times. The chain is built from TRBV18 and TRBJ2-1, with D hard to call. Germline-derived CDR1 and CDR2 are KGHSH and LQKENI. CDR3 length: 13 residues. Trimming pared 4 bases from V and 8 bases from J, leaving 12 bases between. The CDR3 nucleotides read TGTGCCAGCTCACTAGAACAGAGTTATGAGCAGTTCTTC. This codes for CASSLEQSYEQFF.

The rearrangement joins TRBV7-2 to TRBJ2-2, with a weak D call TRBD2 (5 bases). The length of the CDR3 is 15 residues. CDR1 and CDR2 from the germline V gene are SGHTA and FQGNSA. Trimming cost V 1 base and J 6 bases, with 12 bases left between them. In DNA form, the CDR3 reads TGTGCCAGCAGCTTAGGATCGGCAGCGGCCGGGGAGCTGTTTTTT. It translates to CASSLGSAAAGELFF.

This chain links TRBV3-1 (or the pseudogene TRBV3-2) with TRBJ1-2; 11 bases map to TRBD1. This CDR3 has 14 amino acids. V lost 3 bases, J lost 6 bases, and 3 bases stayed unmatched. Germline loops: CDR1 LGHDT, CDR2 YNNKEL (reference sequence). The CDR3 is CASSHGTGGDGYTF. CDR3 nucleotides: TGTGCCAGCAGCCACGGGACAGGGGGAGATGGCTACACCTTC.

V gene TRBV30 combines with J gene TRBJ2-4; no clear D. The CDR3 consists of 13 residues. Germline loops: CDR1 GTSNPN, CDR2 SVGIG (reference sequence). V lost 3 bases and J 9 bases, leaving 15 bases between the germline ends. CDR3 amino acids: CAWSVESSSIQYF. For the CDR3, the DNA is TGTGCCTGGAGCGTAGAGTCTAGTAGCATTCAGTACTTC.

V is TRBV3-1 (or the pseudogene TRBV3-2) and J is TRBJ1-6, with TRBD1 matching over 7 bases. J lost 6 bases, V lost 4 bases, and 15 bases had no gene match. Germline-derived CDR1 and CDR2 are LGHDT and YNNKEL (reference sequence). This CDR3 spans 18 amino acids. The CDR3 nucleotides are TGTGCCAGCAGCCGTGCCCACCCAGGGGGGAGCGGTAATTCACCCCTCCACTTT. Translating it yields CASSRAHPGGSGNSPLHF.

Only one count was recorded for this clone. The J gene is TRBJ2-3, the V gene TRBV19; 10 bases fit TRBD2. This CDR3 has 14 residues. Looked up from germline, CDR1 is LNHDA and CDR2 is SQIVND (reference sequence). Trimming cost V 4 bases and J 4 bases; bases outside gene matches: 2. The CDR3 reads CASSTSGGADTQYF. DNA for the CDR3: TGTGCCAGTAGTACTAGCGGGGGAGCAGATACGCAGTATTTT. Based on the CDR3 plus reference TRBV19 and TRBJ2-3, the full variable domain is DGGITQSPKYLFRKEGQNVTLSCEQNLNHDAMYWYRQDPGQGLRLIYYSQIVNDFQKGDIAEGYSVSREKKESFPLTVTSAQKNPTAFYLCASSTSGGADTQYFGPGTRLTVL.

This clone was detected only a few times. The chain employs TRBV5-1 and TRBJ1-6, with TRBD1 identical over 7 bases. The length of the CDR3 is 15 residues. The junction had 12 bases not matched to a gene; V was cut back by 8 bases and J by 7 bases. Germline V CDR1 and CDR2: SGHRS, YFSETQ. CDR3 sequence: CASSVGDSSNSPLHF. DNA of the CDR3: TGCGCCAGTTCGGTCGGGGACAGTAGCAATTCACCCCTCCACTTT.

V is TRBV21-1 and J is TRBJ2-3; TRBD1 is the table's D call and was not checked against the DNA. TRBV21-1 is a listed pseudogene. CDR3 length equals 17 residues. CDR3 coding DNA: TGTGCCAGCAGCAAACACCGGGACAGGCCACGGCGGGATACGCAGTATTTT. Protein product: CASSKHRDRPRRDTQYF.

The rearrangement joins TRBV28 to TRBJ2-3, with D possibly being TRBD2 (6 bases). Between the trimmed V and J ends, which lost 7 bases and 1 base, there was a span of 9 bases. The CDR3 is 13 residues long. Germline values: CDR1 MDHEN, CDR2 SYDVKM. The CDR3 DNA follows: TGTGCCAGCACTTCGGGGGGCACAGATACGCAGTATTTT. This translates into CASTSGGTDTQYF.

CDR3: CASSQGTGKYV. CDR3 bases: TGTGCCAGCAGCCAAGGGACAGGCAAGTACGTC. The chain joins TRBV3-1 (or the pseudogene TRBV3-2) to TRBJ2-7, with 7 bases that match TRBD1. CDR1 and CDR2 from the germline V gene are LGHDT and YNNKEL (reference sequence). The CDR3 is 11 amino acids. J was trimmed by 11 bases and V by 1 base; bases with no gene match: 2.

The genes are TRBV4-2 and TRBJ1-1, with D hard to call. Trimming pared 4 bases from V and 2 bases from J, leaving 8 bases between. The CDR3 extends over 13 amino acids. Germline lookup yields CDR1 LGHNA and CDR2 YNFKEQ. CDR3 in DNA: TGTGCCAGCAGCCGCGAGTTTAACACTGAAGCTTTCTTT. It codes for CASSREFNTEAFF.

The chain links TRBV6-1 to TRBJ2-2; tentatively, D is TRBD1 (5 bases). The CDR3 runs 15 residues. CDR1 MNHNS and CDR2 SASEGT come from the germline V gene. V was shortened by 2 bases and J by 3 bases, with 10 bases between the two germline ends. The CDR3 nucleotides are TGTGCCAGCAGTGAACTGCCAGGGTACACCGGGGAGCTGTTTTTT. Translated: CASSELPGYTGELFF.

The chain links TRBV7-9 to TRBJ1-5; TRBD1 agrees at 9 bases. The CDR3 is 16 residues long. V lost 6 bases and J lost 3; bases outside the gene matches: 9. Looked up from germline, CDR1 is SEHNR and CDR2 is FQNEAQ (reference sequence). CDR3 loop: CASSLLQGAINQPQHF. The CDR3 nucleotides read TGTGCCAGCAGTTTGCTACAGGGGGCTATCAATCAGCCCCAGCATTTT.

The rearrangement links TRBV10-3 to TRBJ1-2, with 10 bases that match TRBD1. This CDR3 region has 15 residues. CDR1 ENHRY and CDR2 SYGVKD come from the germline V gene. J lost 1 base, V lost 6 bases, and 5 bases had no gene match. CDR3 amino acids: CAIRDGQGGNYGYTF. CDR3 bases: TGTGCCATCAGGGATGGACAGGGGGGTAACTATGGCTACACCTTC.

The J gene is TRBJ2-2, the V gene TRBV5-5; 8 nucleotides match TRBD2. CDR1 and CDR2 (germline): SGHKS, YYEKEE (reference sequence). The CDR3 is made up of 15 amino acids. The V segment lost 4 bases and the J segment 4 bases; nucleotides outside the gene matches: 6. Written as DNA, the CDR3 is TGTGCCAGCAGCCCCGGACTAGCTGGCACCGGGGAGCTGTTTTTT. Translation gives CASSPGLAGTGELFF.

A remark on this clone: The sample contains more than one DNA sequence encoding this CDR3. The chain combines TRBV27 with TRBJ2-1, with 9 positions matching TRBD2. Losses at the gene ends were 1 base for V and 2 bases for J; bases not matched to a gene: 0. The V gene's germline CDR1 is MNHEY and CDR2 SMNVEV (reference sequence). The CDR3 has 15 amino acids. This CDR3 reads CASSLLAGAYNEQFF. The CDR3 nucleotides read TGTGCCAGCAGTTTATTAGCGGGGGCCTACAATGAGCAGTTCTTC.

The genes are TRBV9 and TRBJ2-7; TRBD2 aligns across 8 bases. V was clipped by 5 bases and J by 3 bases; unmatched bases: 7. The CDR3 sequence is 14 residues long. Germline CDR1 and CDR2: SGDLS and YYNGEE. The CDR3 bases are TGTGCCAGCAGGAAGACTAGCGAGGGCTACGAGCAGTACGTC. It codes for CASRKTSEGYEQYV.

The chain employs TRBV6-7 and TRBJ2-7; 7 positions match TRBD2. TRBV6-7 is reported as an ORF; its role is uncertain. CDR3 length equals 13 residues. V lost 9 bases to trimming and J lost 5 bases; unmatched junction nucleotides: 10. CDR3 loop: CASYGGGSDEQYV. CDR3 nucleotide sequence: TGTGCCAGTTATGGGGGGGGGAGCGACGAGCAGTACGTC.

This clone was recorded only once. V usage is TRBV6-5 and J usage is TRBJ2-2, with D hard to call. Germline V gives CDR1 MNHEY, CDR2 SVGAGI. Trimming took 8 bases from V and 7 from J, leaving 20 bases between them. This CDR3 region has 15 residues. The CDR3 coding sequence is TGTGCCAGCCGACGCGGAGTAGCCTTGGACGGGGAGCTGTTTTTT. Its translation is CASRRGVALDGELFF.

This clone appeared a few times. The chain links TRBV19 to TRBJ1-5, with TRBD1 as a possible D gene (5 bases). The V and J ends lost 3 bases and 0 bases respectively, with 12 bases between them. The germline gives CDR1 LNHDA, CDR2 SQIVND (reference sequence). The CDR3 covers 16 residues. CDR3 loop: CASSMAGYYSNQPQHF. CDR3 coding DNA: TGTGCCAGTAGTATGGCAGGGTATTATAGCAATCAGCCCCAGCATTTT.